This TCR beta chain emerged from a study of OX40 agonist ivuxolimab in advanced cancers. Turning to the study itself: Of the participants, over 30% had some prior anti-PD-1, anti-PD-L1 or anti-CTLA-4 therapy, which was allowed. Three patients showed partial responses: one hepatocellular carcinoma and two cutaneous melanoma cases. The study's findings and limits: Averaged across samples, CD8+ T cells carried more expanded clones than CD4+ did. There was clonal expansion of CD4+ and CD8+ blood T cells by week 6 at 0.1 to 3.0 mg/kg.

Libraries were prepared by immunoSEQ multiplex PCR; TCRdb keeps only in-frame clonotypes and omits some of them. The table has 75,000 to 100,000 clones, roughly 80% seen once. Note on this clone: What it binds is not known.

V lost 3 bases, J lost 3 bases, and 9 bases lay in between. The CDR3 is 13 residues long. Germline lookup yields CDR1 SGHTA and CDR2 FQGNSA. The source of this sequence is an adult with an advanced solid tumor such as melanoma, head and neck, liver or kidney cancer. The chain recombines TRBV7-2 with TRBJ2-7; D gene uncertain. The sequencing used CD4+ or CD8+ T cells sorted from blood, collected in a trial of the OX40 agonist ivuxolimab. This CDR3 is CASSFGVHYEQYF. The DNA of the CDR3 is TGTGCCAGCAGCTTCGGCGTCCACTACGAGCAGTACTTC.